This T cell receptor beta chain originates from a study of CD8+ T cells in alopecia areata. Note on this clone: Other DNA sequences within the sample encode an identical CDR3.

V lost 4 bases and J lost 0; bases outside the gene matches: 2. Germline CDR1 reads GTSNPN; CDR2 reads SVGIG (reference sequence). The length of the CDR3 is 13 residues. Extraction and reverse transcription of RNA yielded cDNA as the sequencing template. Assay: immunoSEQ multiplex PCR; the TCRdb copy retains only in-frame clones and omits some. The sample holds roughly 120,000 clones; less than 80% are singletons and the top ten take 2.5% to 3.5%. Sequencing was performed on CD4+ T cells sorted from blood. The sequence came from a human donor in good health. The chain links TRBV30 to TRBJ1-1; 7 nucleotides agree with TRBD1. In DNA form, the CDR3 reads TGTGCCTGGAAGGGACAGCTGAACACTGAAGCTTTCTTT. The encoded protein is CAWKGQLNTEAFF.